The clone carrying this TCR beta chain was seen a single time. Its target is not known. Germline is not matched at one junction end, which may reflect a read error. Libraries of TCR beta came from iRepertoire HTBI primers plus Arm-PCR of CDR3 regions. TCRdb re-called the multiplex PCR reads with MiXCR, one entry per CDR3 protein. This table holds about 430,000 distinct CDR3 sequences, about 21% found once. The sample's time point: persistent/refractory GD, antithyroid drugs over 5 years with positive TRAb. With RNA extracted from PBMCs as input, the TCR library was made. Under American Thyroid Association guidelines, Graves' disease was diagnosed. These data come from a study of regulatory T cells in long-lasting Graves disease. Study-wide results and limits: Repertoires from persistent disease leaned toward TRBV28, TRBJ1-2 and TRBJ2-5.

The CDR3 runs 17 residues. Germline V gene lookup returns CDR1 SGHRS and CDR2 YFSETQ. This clonotype was obtained from a female donor with Graves disease. The material sequenced was peripheral blood mononuclear cells (PBMCs), taken when the disease was refractory, from a patient treated with antithyroid drugs. The chain carries TRBV5-1 and TRBJ2-2; TRBD1 agrees at 12 bases. DNA for the CDR3: TGTGCCAGCAGCTGGGACAGGGGGCAATGGAACACCGGGGAGCTGTTTTTT. Its protein product is CASSWDRGQWNTGELFF.